Following are 21 T cell receptor beta chains from one sample sequenced in a study of T cells in localized non-small cell lung cancer. The assay was immunoSEQ multiplex PCR, and TCRdb's table has in-frame clones only and misses some. The table includes fewer than 25,000 clones, roughly nine tenths detected once. The source material was peripheral blood, sampled before any cancer treatment. The origin of the receptors is a male donor older than 55 with stage I lung adenocarcinoma.

This chain uses TRBV5-6 with TRBJ2-1; 8 nucleotides align to TRBD2. CDR3 length equals 14 residues. In germline, CDR1 is SGHDT, CDR2 YYEEEE. V gave up 0 bases and J gave up 10 bases; unmatched junction bases: 6. This CDR3 reads CASSLGLVAGEQFF. In DNA, the CDR3 is TGTGCCAGCAGCTTGGGCCTCGTAGCGGGAGAGCAGTTCTTC.

The chain employs TRBV28 and TRBJ1-3, with 8 bases that match TRBD1. The germline gives CDR1 MDHEN, CDR2 SYDVKM. This CDR3 comprises 14 residues. Losses at the gene ends were 6 bases for V and 4 bases for J; bases not matched to a gene: 5. CDR3 loop: CASRPGGEGNTIYF. CDR3 sequence (DNA): TGTGCCAGCAGGCCAGGGGGCGAGGGAAACACCATATATTTT. Looking up the rest from reference TRBV28 and TRBJ1-3 gives the full variable domain: DVKVTQSSRYLVKRTGEKVFLECVQDMDHENMFWYRQDPGLGLRLIYFSYDVKMKEKGDIPEGYSVSREKKERFSLILESASTNQTSMYLCASRPGGEGNTIYFGEGSWLTVV.

This clone has a handful of counts. At one end the junction does not follow the germline gene, possibly because of a read error. The chain is built from TRBV18 and TRBJ1-1, with no clear D. The CDR3 contains 12 residues. Germline V gene lookup returns CDR1 KGHSH and CDR2 LQKENI. In DNA, the CDR3 is TGTGCCAGCTCACCAGGGAACGCTGAAGCTTTCTTT. It codes for CASSPGNAEAFF.

The chain joins TRBV5-4 to TRBJ2-1; TRBD2 matches at 9 bases. V dropped 2 bases and J dropped 4; count of bases not matched to a gene: 4. This CDR3 has 15 amino acids. Germline lookup yields CDR1 SGHNT and CDR2 YYREEE (reference sequence). In DNA form, the CDR3 reads TGTGCCAGCAGCTTATGGCGGGGGGGGTACAATGAGCAGTTCTTC. This translates into CASSLWRGGYNEQFF. Combining the CDR3 with reference TRBV5-4 and TRBJ2-1 gives the whole variable domain ETGVTQSPTHLIKTRGQQVTLRCSSQSGHNTVSWYQQALGQGPQFIFQYYREEENGRGNFPPRFSGLQFPNYSSELNVNALELDDSALYLCASSLWRGGYNEQFFGPGTRLTVL.

This clone was found once. The rearrangement uses TRBV4-1 and TRBJ2-5; D is unresolved. This CDR3 is 16 amino acids long. The ends were cut back, 1 base at V and 1 base at J, with 13 bases in the middle. Germline V gene lookup returns CDR1 MGHRA and CDR2 YSYEKL. DNA for the CDR3: TGCGCCAGCAGCCAAGGAGAGCTCAATCTCCAAGAGACCCAGTACTTC. As protein: CASSQGELNLQETQYF.

This clone was counted a single time. V usage is TRBV5-1 and J usage is TRBJ2-5, with D uncertain. The CDR3 sequence is 16 residues long. The germline gives CDR1 SGHRS, CDR2 YFSETQ. The ends were cut back, 0 bases at V and 2 bases at J, with 14 bases in the middle. CDR3 in DNA: TGCGCCAGCAGCTTGGGCCAGAAGTCTTATCAAGAGACCCAGTACTTC. Residues: CASSLGQKSYQETQYF.

This chain joins TRBV19 and TRBJ1-1, with a possible D match to TRBD1 (5 bases). The CDR3 has 14 residues. Germline-derived CDR1 and CDR2 are LNHDA and SQIVND (reference sequence). The V end was cut by 5 bases, the J end by 1 base, with 11 bases between. The CDR3 loop is CASSPRQPNTEAFF. The CDR3 coding sequence is TGTGCCAGTAGTCCCCGACAGCCGAACACTGAAGCTTTCTTT.

This clone was detected a few times. V and J are TRBV5-4 and TRBJ2-7, with 8 bases fitting TRBD1. Germline V lookup: CDR1 SGHNT, CDR2 YYREEE (reference sequence). The CDR3 has 15 amino acids. The V segment lost 4 bases and the J segment 7 bases; nucleotides outside the gene matches: 13. The CDR3 region is CASSPQTGDRGEQYF. The DNA for the CDR3 is TGTGCCAGCAGCCCTCAGACAGGGGATCGCGGGGAGCAGTACTTC.

The chain couples TRBV7-8 to TRBJ2-7; 8 nucleotides match TRBD1. The ends lost 1 base at V and 7 bases at J; junction bases unmatched: 12. From germline, CDR1 is SGHVS and CDR2 FQNEAQ. CDR3 length: 16 amino acids. CDR3: CASSLVDRALRGEQYF. The CDR3 DNA follows: TGTGCCAGCAGCTTAGTGGACAGGGCCCTCCGGGGGGAGCAGTACTTC.

CDR3 nucleotides: TGTGCCAGCAGTGAGACTAGAAGCACCGGGGAGCTGTTTTTT. As protein: CASSETRSTGELFF. This chain joins TRBV2 and TRBJ2-2; D perhaps matches TRBD2 (6 bases). Germline V gene lookup returns CDR1 SNHLY and CDR2 FYNNEI. Trimming shortened V by 3 bases and J by 4 bases, and 9 bases separated the two germline ends. The length of the CDR3 is 14 residues.

The chain is built from TRBV7-2 and TRBJ2-1, with 12 bases identical to TRBD2. The trim removed 6 bases at V and 0 bases at J, leaving 6 bases unmatched. CDR1 and CDR2 from the germline V gene are SGHTA and FQGNSA. The CDR3 contains 17 residues. CDR3 sequence: CASSSLAGGYSYNEQFF. The CDR3 DNA sequence: TGTGCCAGCAGTTCTCTAGCGGGAGGGTACTCCTACAATGAGCAGTTCTTC.

The rearrangement joins TRBV4-3 to TRBJ2-3, with 8 bases matching TRBD2. V lost 0 bases, J lost 3 bases, and 5 bases stayed unmatched. CDR1 LGHNA and CDR2 YSLEER come from the germline V gene. This CDR3 is 16 amino acids long. CDR3 nucleotide sequence: TGCGCCAGCAGCCAAGAGGAGGCGGGAGGAACAGATACGCAGTATTTT. Translation gives CASSQEEAGGTDTQYF.

The genes are TRBV30 and TRBJ1-1; TRBD1 is a possible D gene (5 bases). The CDR3 is made up of 13 amino acids. Germline V gene data show CDR1 as GTSNPN and CDR2 as SVGIG (reference sequence). Trimming removed 3 bases at V and 7 bases at J, with 15 bases between. CDR3 bases: TGTGCCTGGAGGGTCTTACGGGGGGGTGAAGCTTTCTTT. Its translation is CAWRVLRGGEAFF.

The V gene is TRBV7-2, the J gene TRBJ2-7, with a possible D match to TRBD2 (6 bases). The germline V gene has CDR1 SGHTA and CDR2 FQGNSA. Trimming pared 10 bases from V and 2 bases from J, leaving 21 bases between. The CDR3 has 15 residues. This CDR3 is CAIIHLEGTTYEQYF. The CDR3 DNA sequence: TGTGCCATCATACACCTGGAGGGCACGACCTACGAGCAGTACTTC.

The chain joins TRBV30 to TRBJ1-2, with D possibly TRBD1 on 5 matching bases. CDR3 length equals 11 residues. The V end lost 0 bases, the J end lost 8 bases, and 7 bases lay between the germline ends. CDR1 is GTSNPN and CDR2 is SVGIG in the germline V gene (reference sequence). CDR3 region: CAWSVRDGYTF. CDR3 DNA sequence: TGTGCCTGGAGTGTAAGGGACGGCTACACCTTC.

This chain links TRBV7-9 with TRBJ1-5, with D unclear. The CDR3 sequence is 16 residues long. The V end lost 3 bases, the J end lost 0 bases, and 12 bases lay between the germline ends. CDR1 SEHNR and CDR2 FQNEAQ come from the germline V gene (reference sequence). CDR3 DNA sequence: TGTGCCAGCAGCTTGGGCCCGAGAAATAGCAATCAGCCCCAGCATTTT. Its protein is CASSLGPRNSNQPQHF.

This sequence joins TRBV7-2 and TRBJ2-3, with D possibly being TRBD1 (6 bases). CDR3 length: 16 amino acids. Between the trimmed V and J ends, which lost 3 bases and 0 bases, there was a span of 13 bases. Germline CDR1 SGHTA, CDR2 FQGNSA. The CDR3 loop is CASSFQGTPSTDTQYF. The CDR3 DNA sequence: TGTGCCAGCAGCTTTCAGGGGACCCCTAGCACAGATACGCAGTATTTT.

In its sample, this clone was seen once. This sequence joins TRBV9 and TRBJ1-2; D may be TRBD1 (5 bases). The CDR3 has 14 residues. V lost 0 bases, J lost 6 bases, and 12 bases lay in between. The germline gives CDR1 SGDLS, CDR2 YYNGEE. CDR3 amino acids: CASSVGGLPHGYTF. The CDR3 DNA sequence: TGTGCCAGCAGCGTAGGGGGCCTCCCCCATGGCTACACCTTC.

This clone showed up just once. This chain links TRBV11-2 with TRBJ2-1, with D maybe TRBD2 (5 bases). The germline V gene encodes CDR1 SGHAT and CDR2 FQNNGV. The CDR3 runs 14 residues. Trimming removed 2 bases at V and 4 bases at J, with 9 bases between. CDR3 sequence: CASSLSGTYNEQFF. The CDR3 DNA follows: TGTGCCAGCAGCTTAAGCGGAACTTACAATGAGCAGTTCTTC. The entire variable domain, with the rest obtained from reference TRBV11-2 and TRBJ2-1, is as follows: EAGVAQSPRYKIIEKRQSVAFWCNPISGHATLYWYQQILGQGPKLLIQFQNNGVVDDSQLPKDRFSAERLKGVDSTLKIQPAKLEDSAVYLCASSLSGTYNEQFFGPGTRLTVL.

The chain links TRBV5-5 to TRBJ1-5, with TRBD1 identical over 7 bases. J lost 7 bases, V lost 0 bases, and 4 bases had no gene match. The CDR3 sequence is 14 residues long. Germline V CDR1 and CDR2: SGHKS, YYEKEE (reference sequence). CDR3 sequence: CASSLARGQQPQHF. The CDR3, as DNA: TGTGCCAGCAGCTTGGCGCGGGGACAGCAGCCCCAGCATTTT. Filled out from reference TRBV5-5 and TRBJ1-5, the complete variable domain reads DAGVTQSPTHLIKTRGQQVTLRCSPISGHKSVSWYQQVLGQGPQFIFQYYEKEERGRGNFPDRFSARQFPNYSSELNVNALLLGDSALYLCASSLARGQQPQHFGDGTRLSIL.

The chain employs TRBV18 and TRBJ1-4; 7 nucleotides agree with TRBD1. The junction had 6 bases not matched to a gene; V was cut back by 1 base and J by 7 bases. CDR1 and CDR2 from the germline V gene are KGHSH and LQKENI. The CDR3 sequence is 15 residues long. In DNA, the CDR3 is TGTGCCAGCTCACCACGGCAGGCAGGGGGTGAAAAACTGTTTTTT. Protein product: CASSPRQAGGEKLFF. Full variable domain (missing parts from reference TRBV18 and TRBJ1-4): NAGVMQNPRHLVRRRGQEARLRCSPMKGHSHVYWYRQLPEEGLKFMVYLQKENIIDESGMPKERFSAEFPKEGPSILRIQQVVRGDSAAYFCASSPRQAGGEKLFFGSGTQLSVL.